One and the same sample provided the 3 T cell receptor beta chains below, sequenced in a study of T cell repertoires in cytomegalovirus infection. In TCRdb, the reads were re-called with MiXCR into one record per CDR3 protein. The table shows roughly 200,000 distinct CDR3 sequences, with approximately 40% occurring only once. These TCRs' antigens remain unknown. The sequencing here drew on CD8+ T cells from cultured PBMCs, taken from culture after CMV antigen stimulation. The receptors shown here come from a human donor in good health (CMV status not recorded). Some clones in this sample may be carry-over from other donors' samples.

The V gene is TRBV6-8, the J gene TRBJ1-1; possibly TRBD1 for D (6 bases). CDR1 is MNHGY, CDR2 SAAAGT, per germline. This CDR3 spans 15 amino acids. Trimming cost V 6 bases and J 3 bases, with 17 bases left between them. CDR3 residues: CASRSEGGLYTEAFF. CDR3 in DNA: TGTGCCAGCAGGTCCGAGGGGGGCCTGTACACTGAAGCTTTCTTT.

The J gene is TRBJ1-1, the V gene TRBV4-1, with D hard to call. V lost 2 bases and J 0 bases, leaving 13 bases between the germline ends. CDR3 size: 16 residues. CDR1 is MGHRA, CDR2 YSYEKL, per germline. This CDR3 is CASSQKPTDMNTEAFF. DNA of the CDR3: TGCGCCAGCAGCCAAAAACCCACGGATATGAACACTGAAGCTTTCTTT.

This clonotype was seen ten or more times. The chain employs TRBV7-2 and TRBJ1-2, with 8 bases aligning to TRBD1. J lost 8 bases, V lost 5 bases, and 13 bases had no gene match. CDR1 SGHTA and CDR2 FQGNSA come from the germline V gene. The CDR3 extends over 15 amino acids. DNA of the CDR3: TGTGCCAGCAGCCCACTCACAGGGGGATCGGGCGGCTACACCTTC. It encodes CASSPLTGGSGGYTF. Supplemented by reference TRBV7-2 and TRBJ1-2, the full variable domain reads GAGVSQSPSNKVTEKGKDVELRCDPISGHTALYWYRQSLGQGLEFLIYFQGNSAPDKSGLPSDRFSAERTGGSVSTLTIQRTQQEDSAVYLCASSPLTGGSGGYTFGSGTRLTVV.